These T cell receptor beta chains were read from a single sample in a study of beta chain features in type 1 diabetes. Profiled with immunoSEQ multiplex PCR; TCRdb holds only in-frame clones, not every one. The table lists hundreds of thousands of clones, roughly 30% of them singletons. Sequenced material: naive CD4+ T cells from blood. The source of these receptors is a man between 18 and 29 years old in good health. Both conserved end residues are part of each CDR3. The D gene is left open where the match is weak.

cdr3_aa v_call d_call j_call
CSVWTGGYNEQFF TRBV29-1 TRBD1 TRBJ2-1
CASSQHRDFHNEQFF TRBV4-3 . TRBJ2-1
CTSSPWVGGRVCEQYF TRBV1 . TRBJ2-7
CASSSRGDTQYF TRBV19 . TRBJ2-3
CASSNSRVQSSYEQYF TRBV18 . TRBJ2-7
CASSISTTRTNEQFF TRBV19 . TRBJ2-1
CASGATGTGTEQYF TRBV2 TRBD1 TRBJ2-7
CASSPRGYGYTF TRBV14 . TRBJ1-2
CASSRTDSSRSTDTQYF TRBV11-2 . TRBJ2-3
CASSRGTDRVTGELFF TRBV4-3 TRBD1 TRBJ2-2
CASRLTGGSYEQYF TRBV4-2 TRBD1 TRBJ2-7
CASSPWVKNTGELFF TRBV5-4 . TRBJ2-2
CASSQEFSGRSSYEQYF TRBV4-2 . TRBJ2-7
CASSLPTSTSLGTQYF TRBV27 . TRBJ2-5
CASSPPGLAKNIQYF TRBV18 . TRBJ2-4
CASSYSGTQYF TRBV6-5 . TRBJ2-5
CASSVGWRGQETQYF TRBV9 . TRBJ2-5
CASSYSTGGDTEAFF TRBV6-5 TRBD1 TRBJ1-1
CASSAQEGAKNIQYF TRBV5-1 . TRBJ2-4
CASSQGQRNTEAFF TRBV7-8 . TRBJ1-1
CAWAGQFGEKLFF TRBV30 . TRBJ1-4
CPHLAGGNEQFF TRBV6-1 TRBD2 TRBJ2-1
CASRMLGRGTYEQYF TRBV2 . TRBJ2-7
CASSLVAGGNYGYTF TRBV5-4 TRBD1 TRBJ1-2
CASSLEVLDEQYF TRBV7-2 . TRBJ2-7
CASSRPVSSGEQFF TRBV19 TRBD2 TRBJ2-1
CASSYSMVTNYGYTF TRBV6-5 . TRBJ1-2
CAWTPDKDYGYTF TRBV30 . TRBJ1-2
CASSPSHSGKNIQYF TRBV7-2 . TRBJ2-4
CAISESTTSGSNEQFF TRBV10-3 TRBD2 TRBJ2-1
CAWASGRDYGYTF TRBV30 . TRBJ1-2
CASRPTPTTRGYNEQFF TRBV28 . TRBJ2-1
CASSLQGLGNQPQHF TRBV5-1 . TRBJ1-5
CASSEGLYRETQYF TRBV2 . TRBJ2-5
CASSYLDRGNEQFF TRBV28 TRBD1 TRBJ2-1
CASSSQAVNEQFF TRBV5-4 . TRBJ2-1
CASLPIPGTGRYNEQFF TRBV9 TRBD1 TRBJ2-1
CASSLEADNYGYTF TRBV7-6 . TRBJ1-2
CAWSVTGGSGAFF TRBV30 TRBD1 TRBJ1-1
CASSQLGSYNEQFF TRBV14 . TRBJ2-1
CASSVWTSGTDTQYF TRBV7-2 TRBD2 TRBJ2-3
CASRQTGDNEQFF TRBV14 TRBD1 TRBJ2-1
CASSIDRGANEQFF TRBV19 . TRBJ2-1
CASSIDQRTGYNEQFF TRBV19 TRBD1 TRBJ2-1
CAWSVQGIQYF TRBV30 . TRBJ2-4
CAWREPTGTDSNYGYTF TRBV30 TRBD1 TRBJ1-2
CASRAGASSYNEQFF TRBV6-4 TRBD2 TRBJ2-1
CASSLRLAGGTEAFF TRBV7-2 . TRBJ1-1
CATEKGGSSYEQYF TRBV7-8 . TRBJ2-7
CASSRDGSGGEQYF TRBV7-9 . TRBJ2-7
CSAPHWDKQFF TRBV20-1 . TRBJ2-1
CSADLTGYTGELFF TRBV29-1 . TRBJ2-2
CAISETSGRTDTQYF TRBV10-3 TRBD2 TRBJ2-3
CSARQTYEQYF TRBV20-1 . TRBJ2-7